These T cell receptor beta chains were read from a single sample in a study of preoperative IRX-2 immunotherapy in early breast cancer. Here immunoSEQ multiplex PCR was the method, and the copy in TCRdb shows in-frame clones only, minus some. The sample yields some 32,000 clones, roughly four fifths seen once. Material: lymph node tissue, obtained from a patient treated with IRX-2 immunotherapy. These receptors all come from a human donor with breast cancer. The CDR3 runs from the conserved cysteine through the conserved F or W. D genes are given only for firm matches. Clone size is not always given. Where it is, it says once, few, many or a class for expanded clones.

V gene	D gene	J gene	clone size	CDR3 DNA	CDR3 protein
TRBV30	-	TRBJ1-1	-	TGTGCCTGGTCTAGAAGAGGGGACACTGAAGCTTTCTTT	CAWSRRGDTEAFF
TRBV18	-	TRBJ2-1	-	TGTGCCAGCTCCCTCCTGGGGACAACAATGGGGTCCTACAATGAGCAGTTCTTC	CASSLLGTTMGSYNEQFF
TRBV6-8	TRBD2	TRBJ2-5	once	TGTGCCATCACCTCGGGTCTAGCGGGTGAGACCCAGTACTTC	CAITSGLAGETQYF
TRBV28	-	TRBJ2-7	-	TGTGCCAGCAGTTTTCGCCTTGGCAGGGCTACCTACGAGCAGTACTTC	CASSFRLGRATYEQYF
TRBV19	-	TRBJ1-1	-	TGTGCCAGTAGTATGGTCCCCCCGAACACTGAAGCTTTCTTT	CASSMVPPNTEAFF
TRBV6-8	-	TRBJ2-7	-	TGTGCCAGCAGTTACTCTGCAGGGAGGAGCGGGTACTTC	CASSYSAGRSGYF
TRBV6-7	TRBD1	TRBJ1-2	-	TGTGCCAGCAAGACAGGGATGTGGAACTATGGCTACACCTTC	CASKTGMWNYGYTF
TRBV18	TRBD2	TRBJ2-1	-	TGTGCCAGCTCACCACTCAGCGGGAGTTACAATGAGCAGTTCTTC	CASSPLSGSYNEQFF
TRBV28	-	TRBJ1-2	-	TGTGCCAGCAGTCCTCGGGAGAACTATGGCTACACCTTC	CASSPRENYGYTF
TRBV18	-	TRBJ2-7	once	TGTGCCAGCTCAGGAGGGGATACCTACGAGCAGTACTTC	CASSGGDTYEQYF
TRBV6-8	-	TRBJ1-2	few	TGTGCCAGCAGTCTCGCCATTAACTATGGCTACACCTTC	CASSLAINYGYTF
TRBV27	-	TRBJ2-2	-	TGTGCCAGCAGTTTGGGGGGTACGAACACCGGGGAGCTGTTTTTT	CASSLGGTNTGELFF
TRBV5-1	TRBD1	TRBJ1-1	-	TGCGCCAGCAGCGGACAGGGGAGAGTGAACACTGAAGCTTTCTTT	CASSGQGRVNTEAFF